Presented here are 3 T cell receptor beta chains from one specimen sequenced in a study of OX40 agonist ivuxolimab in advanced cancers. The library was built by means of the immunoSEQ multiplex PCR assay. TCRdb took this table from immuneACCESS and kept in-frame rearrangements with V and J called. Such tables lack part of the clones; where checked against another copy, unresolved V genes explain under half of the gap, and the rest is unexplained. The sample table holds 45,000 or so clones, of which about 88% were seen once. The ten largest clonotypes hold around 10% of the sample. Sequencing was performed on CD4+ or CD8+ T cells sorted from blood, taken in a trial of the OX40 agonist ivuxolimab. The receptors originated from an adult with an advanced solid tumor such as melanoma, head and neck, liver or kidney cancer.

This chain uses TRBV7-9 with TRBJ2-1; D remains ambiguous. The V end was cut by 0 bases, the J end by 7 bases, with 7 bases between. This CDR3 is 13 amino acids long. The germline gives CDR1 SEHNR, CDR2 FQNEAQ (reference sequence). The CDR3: CASSLAFGNEQFF. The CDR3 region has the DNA TGTGCCAGCAGCTTAGCGTTTGGAAATGAGCAGTTCTTC.

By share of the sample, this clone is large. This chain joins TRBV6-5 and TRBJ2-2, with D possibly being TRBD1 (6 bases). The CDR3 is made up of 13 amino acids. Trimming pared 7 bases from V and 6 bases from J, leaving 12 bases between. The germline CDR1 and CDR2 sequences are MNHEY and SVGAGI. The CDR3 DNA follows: TGTGCCAGCACCCCTCCAGGGGCCGGGGAGCTGTTTTTT. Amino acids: CASTPPGAGELFF.

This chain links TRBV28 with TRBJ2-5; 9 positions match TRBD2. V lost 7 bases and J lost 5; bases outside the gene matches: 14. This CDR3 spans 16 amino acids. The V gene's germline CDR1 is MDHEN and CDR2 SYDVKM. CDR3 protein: CASIKGGGGAGETQYF. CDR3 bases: TGTGCCAGCATAAAGGGCGGCGGGGGGGCCGGGGAGACCCAGTACTTC.